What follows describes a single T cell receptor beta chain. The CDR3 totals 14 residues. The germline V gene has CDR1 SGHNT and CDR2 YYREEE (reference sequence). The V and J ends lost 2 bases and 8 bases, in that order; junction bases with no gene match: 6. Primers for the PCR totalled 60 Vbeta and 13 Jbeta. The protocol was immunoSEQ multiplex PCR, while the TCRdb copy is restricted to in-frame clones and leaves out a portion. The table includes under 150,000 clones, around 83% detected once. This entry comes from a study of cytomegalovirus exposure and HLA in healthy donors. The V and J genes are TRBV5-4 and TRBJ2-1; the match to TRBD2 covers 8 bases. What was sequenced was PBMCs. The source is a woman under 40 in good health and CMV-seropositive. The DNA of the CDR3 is TGTGCCAGCAGCTTACCCGGGACTAGGGATGAGCAGTTCTTC. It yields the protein CASSLPGTRDEQFF.